This T cell receptor beta chain was recorded in a study of blood T cell repertoires in COVID-19. Trimming cost V 2 bases and J 4 bases; bases outside gene matches: 7. The CDR3 is 15 amino acids. The germline gives CDR1 LGHNA, CDR2 YSLEER. Enrollees, roughly 18 to 90 years old, lived in approximately 25 US areas. Participant reports of clinical history set cohort assignment. The method was immunoSEQ multiplex PCR; TCRdb's version includes in-frame clones alone and lacks a portion of them. The sample shows about 200,000 clones, around 90% of them seen only once. This sequence was found in a man aged 25-40 years who had recovered from COVID-19. V usage is TRBV4-3 and J usage is TRBJ2-7; TRBD1 matches 8 bases. Sequencing was done on a sample of PBMCs or T cells enriched from blood (not recorded which). The CDR3 loop reads CASSQLAGGRYEQYF. CDR3 coding DNA: TGCGCCAGCAGCCAATTGGCAGGGGGCAGATACGAGCAGTACTTC.